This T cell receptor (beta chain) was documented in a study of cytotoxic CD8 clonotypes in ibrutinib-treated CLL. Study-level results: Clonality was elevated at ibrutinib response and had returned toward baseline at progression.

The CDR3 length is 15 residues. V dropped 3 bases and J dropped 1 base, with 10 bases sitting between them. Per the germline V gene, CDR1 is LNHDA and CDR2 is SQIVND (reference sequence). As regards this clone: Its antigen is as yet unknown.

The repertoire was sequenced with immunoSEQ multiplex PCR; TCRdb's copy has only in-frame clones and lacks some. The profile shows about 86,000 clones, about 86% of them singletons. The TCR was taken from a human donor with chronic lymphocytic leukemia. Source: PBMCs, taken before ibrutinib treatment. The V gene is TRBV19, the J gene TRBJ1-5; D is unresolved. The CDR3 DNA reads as TGTGCCAGTAGTATCCAGGCGCAGAGCAATCAGCCCCAGCATTTT. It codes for CASSIQAQSNQPQHF.